The rows below give T cell receptor beta chains drawn from one sample of a study of blood T cell repertoires in COVID-19. Only in-frame clones appear in the TCRdb table, and some are missing; sequencing was by immunoSEQ multiplex PCR. The data show approximately 290,000 clones, roughly four fifths seen once. The source material was peripheral blood. These receptors were obtained from a person aged 70 to 85 with COVID-19, enrolled during active disease. Both conserved end residues are part of each CDR3. Not every row has a clone size; where given, it reads once, few, many or a size class.

J gene | V gene | clone size | CDR3 protein
TRBJ1-2 | TRBV20-1 | NA | CSASRGVDYGYTF
TRBJ1-2 | TRBV6-4 | NA | CASSKTGGNYGYTF
TRBJ2-1 | TRBV3-1/TRBV3-2 | NA | CASSPETGGIVQTYNEQFF
TRBJ1-4 | TRBV14 | once | CASSGSTGYNEKLFF
TRBJ1-5 | TRBV18 | NA | CASSPPGTEMSNQPQHF
TRBJ2-7 | TRBV2 | NA | CAGATNEGGFEQYF
TRBJ2-5 | TRBV11-2 | NA | CASSLGQHQETQYF
TRBJ2-7 | TRBV7-9 | NA | CASSPRDTYEQYF
TRBJ2-1 | TRBV28 | NA | CASSSPWGLAEPSSYNEQFF
TRBJ2-2 | TRBV19 | NA | CASSIARDRAANTGELFF
TRBJ2-1 | TRBV7-2 | once | CASSLSASGGSYEQFF
TRBJ1-3 | TRBV19 | NA | CASSIDRTVGNTIYF
TRBJ2-3 | TRBV29-1 | NA | CSVEGDRGSTDTQYF
TRBJ1-2 | TRBV28 | NA | CASSTQQGRANYGYTF
TRBJ1-6 | TRBV11-3 | NA | CASSRGGVSPLHF
TRBJ1-2 | TRBV28 | NA | CASLRGTRVNGYTF
TRBJ1-4 | TRBV5-1 | NA | CASSNGQGKSEKLFF
TRBJ1-6 | TRBV27 | NA | CASSLSNTNSPLHF
TRBJ1-2 | TRBV3-1/TRBV3-2 | NA | CASSQGGHYGYTF
TRBJ2-2 | TRBV7-2 | many | CASSLVAGGGNIPGELFF
TRBJ2-7 | TRBV3-1/TRBV3-2 | NA | CASRGQGVGEQYF
TRBJ1-4 | TRBV27 | NA | CASGRTNEKLFF
TRBJ1-5 | TRBV10-3 | NA | CAISWGVGQPQHF
TRBJ1-5 | TRBV21-1 | NA | CASSKGVFRDWVYGQPQHF
TRBJ2-7 | TRBV7-2 | NA | CASSSRGSYEQYF
TRBJ1-2 | TRBV7-9 | NA | CASSLDRGYGYTF
TRBJ2-3 | TRBV21-1 | NA | CASSTPGSPKPKTATDTQYF
TRBJ1-5 | TRBV2 | NA | CASSRDRGNQPQHF
TRBJ1-1 | TRBV2 | few | CARGQYEAFF
TRBJ1-3 | TRBV28 | NA | CASSRQVSSGNTIYF
TRBJ2-3 | TRBV6-5 | NA | CASSSPTSGRGRTQYF
TRBJ1-6 | TRBV27 | NA | CASSTPGQKNSPLHF
TRBJ2-2 | TRBV3-1/TRBV3-2 | NA | CASSLAAAKNTGELFF
TRBJ2-5 | TRBV23-1 | NA | CASTWPLETQYF
TRBJ1-5 | TRBV11-3 | NA | CASSLNDRARGHINQPQHF
TRBJ2-3 | TRBV11-2 | NA | CASSPRGGTSGTDTQYF
TRBJ2-1 | TRBV7-2 | NA | CASSLVGRTNNEQFF
TRBJ1-4 | TRBV30 | NA | CAWSDRVEEKLFF
TRBJ2-5 | TRBV7-9 | NA | CASSLNGGFQETQYF
TRBJ2-3 | TRBV2 | NA | CASSELAGGTDTQYF
TRBJ1-2 | TRBV7-2 | NA | CASSRTGANYGYTF
TRBJ1-1 | TRBV9 | NA | CASSVGSGRTEAFF
TRBJ2-1 | TRBV5-4 | NA | CASSLAQRAYNEQFF